This TCR beta chain was sequenced for a study of OX40 agonist ivuxolimab in advanced cancers. This CDR3 region has 14 residues. The V gene's germline CDR1 is MNHNY and CDR2 SVGAGI (reference sequence). Trimming cost V 7 bases and J 8 bases; bases outside gene matches: 9. The table came from immunoSEQ multiplex PCR; TCRdb's copy has only in-frame clones and leaves some out. The top ten hold about 17% of the sample, which has approximately 61,000 clones, more than 85% seen once. The V and J genes are TRBV6-6 and TRBJ2-1, with 9 bases fitting TRBD1. Specimen: CD4+ or CD8+ T cells sorted from blood, collected in a trial of the OX40 agonist ivuxolimab. This TCR came from an adult with an advanced solid tumor such as melanoma, head and neck, liver or kidney cancer. The CDR3 loop reads CASNAGQGRDEQFF. The CDR3 DNA reads as TGTGCCAGCAATGCCGGACAGGGGAGGGATGAGCAGTTCTTC.